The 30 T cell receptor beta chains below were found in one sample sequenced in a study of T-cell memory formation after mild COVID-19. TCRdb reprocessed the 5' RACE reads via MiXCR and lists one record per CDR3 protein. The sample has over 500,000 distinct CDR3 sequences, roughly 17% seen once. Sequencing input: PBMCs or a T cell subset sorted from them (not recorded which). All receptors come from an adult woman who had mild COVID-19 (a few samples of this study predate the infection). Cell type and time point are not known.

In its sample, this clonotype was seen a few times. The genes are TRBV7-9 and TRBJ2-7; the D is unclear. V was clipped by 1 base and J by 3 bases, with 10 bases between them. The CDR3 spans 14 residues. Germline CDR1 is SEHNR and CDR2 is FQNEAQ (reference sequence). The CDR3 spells CASSLDTESYEQYF. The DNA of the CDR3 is TGTGCCAGCAGCTTAGACACAGAGAGCTACGAGCAGTACTTC.

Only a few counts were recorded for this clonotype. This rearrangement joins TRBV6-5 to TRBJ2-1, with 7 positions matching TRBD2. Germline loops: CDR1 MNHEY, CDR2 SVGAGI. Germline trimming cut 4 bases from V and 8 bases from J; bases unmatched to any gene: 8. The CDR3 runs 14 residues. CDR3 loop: CASSWTSTEHEQFF. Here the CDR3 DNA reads TGTGCCAGCAGTTGGACTAGTACCGAGCATGAGCAGTTCTTC.

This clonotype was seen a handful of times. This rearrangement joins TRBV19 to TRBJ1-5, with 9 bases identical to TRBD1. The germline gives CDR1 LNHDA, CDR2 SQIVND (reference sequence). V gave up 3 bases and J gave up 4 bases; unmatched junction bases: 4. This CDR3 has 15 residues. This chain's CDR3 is CASSMGTGLNQPQHF. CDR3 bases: TGTGCCAGTAGTATGGGGACAGGGCTTAATCAGCCCCAGCATTTT.

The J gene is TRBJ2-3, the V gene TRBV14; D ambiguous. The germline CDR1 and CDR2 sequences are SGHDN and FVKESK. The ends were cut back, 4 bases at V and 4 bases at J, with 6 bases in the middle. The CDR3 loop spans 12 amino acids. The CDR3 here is CASSPLPDTQYF. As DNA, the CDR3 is TGTGCCAGCAGCCCACTCCCAGATACGCAGTATTTT.

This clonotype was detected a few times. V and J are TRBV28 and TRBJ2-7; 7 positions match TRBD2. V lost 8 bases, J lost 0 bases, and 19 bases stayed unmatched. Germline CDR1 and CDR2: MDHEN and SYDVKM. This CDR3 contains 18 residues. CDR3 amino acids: CASQGPLGGNVFSYEQYF. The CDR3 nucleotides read TGTGCCAGCCAGGGCCCATTGGGGGGGAACGTTTTCTCCTACGAGCAGTACTTC.

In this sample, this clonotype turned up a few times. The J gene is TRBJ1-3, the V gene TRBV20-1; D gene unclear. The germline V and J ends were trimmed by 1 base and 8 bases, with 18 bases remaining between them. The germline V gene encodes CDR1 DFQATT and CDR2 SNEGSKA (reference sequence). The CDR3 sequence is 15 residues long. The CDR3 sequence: CSARARAGSTHTIYF. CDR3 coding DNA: TGCAGTGCTAGAGCCCGGGCAGGCAGTACTCACACCATATATTTT.

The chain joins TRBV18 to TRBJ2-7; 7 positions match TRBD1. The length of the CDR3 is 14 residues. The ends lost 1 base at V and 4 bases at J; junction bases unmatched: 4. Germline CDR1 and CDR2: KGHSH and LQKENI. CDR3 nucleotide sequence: TGTGCCAGCTCACCACAGACAGGGATATACGAGCAGTACTTC. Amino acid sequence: CASSPQTGIYEQYF.

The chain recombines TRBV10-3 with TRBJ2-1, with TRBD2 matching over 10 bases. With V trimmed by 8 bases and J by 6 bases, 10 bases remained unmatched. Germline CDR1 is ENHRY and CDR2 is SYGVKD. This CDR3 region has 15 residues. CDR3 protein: CAIGSLAGESNEQFF. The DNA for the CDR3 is TGTGCCATCGGAAGTCTAGCGGGAGAGTCCAATGAGCAGTTCTTC.

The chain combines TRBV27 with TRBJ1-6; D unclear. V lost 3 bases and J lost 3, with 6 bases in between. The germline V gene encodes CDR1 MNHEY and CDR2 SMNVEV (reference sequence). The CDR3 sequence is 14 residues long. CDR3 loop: CASSFGVYNSPLHF. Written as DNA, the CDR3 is TGTGCCAGCAGTTTCGGGGTCTATAATTCACCCCTCCACTTT.

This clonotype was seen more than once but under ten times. CDR3 nucleotides: TGCAGCGTTGAAGACAGGGGACCGAACACTGAAGCTTTCTTT. Its translation: CSVEDRGPNTEAFF. The rearrangement joins TRBV29-1 to TRBJ1-1; the D gene is possibly TRBD1 (6 bases). V was shortened by 0 bases and J by 1 base, with 9 bases between the two germline ends. Germline CDR1 SQVTM, CDR2 ANQGSEA. There are 14 residues in the CDR3.

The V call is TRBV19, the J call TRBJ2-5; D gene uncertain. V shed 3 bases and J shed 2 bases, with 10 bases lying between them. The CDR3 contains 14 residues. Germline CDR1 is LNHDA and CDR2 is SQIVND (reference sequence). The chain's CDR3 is CASSILGRQETQYF. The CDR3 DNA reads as TGTGCCAGTAGTATCTTGGGCAGGCAAGAGACCCAGTACTTC.

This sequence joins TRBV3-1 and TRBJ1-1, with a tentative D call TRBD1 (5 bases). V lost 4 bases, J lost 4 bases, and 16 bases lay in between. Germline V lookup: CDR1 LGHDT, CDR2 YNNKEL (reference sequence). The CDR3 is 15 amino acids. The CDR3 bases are TGTGCCAGCAGCCCCCCATCGGGGGTAGGCACTGAAGCTTTCTTT. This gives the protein CASSPPSGVGTEAFF.

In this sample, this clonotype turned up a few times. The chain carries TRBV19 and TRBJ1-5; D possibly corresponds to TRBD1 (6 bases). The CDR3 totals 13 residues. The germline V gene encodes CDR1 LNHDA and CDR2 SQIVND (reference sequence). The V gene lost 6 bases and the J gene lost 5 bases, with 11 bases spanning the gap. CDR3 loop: CASRDSGYQPQHF. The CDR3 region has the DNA TGTGCCAGTAGGGACAGCGGGTATCAGCCCCAGCATTTT. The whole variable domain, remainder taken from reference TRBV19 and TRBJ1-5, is DGGITQSPKYLFRKEGQNVTLSCEQNLNHDAMYWYRQDPGQGLRLIYYSQIVNDFQKGDIAEGYSVSREKKESFPLTVTSAQKNPTAFYLCASRDSGYQPQHFGDGTRLSIL.

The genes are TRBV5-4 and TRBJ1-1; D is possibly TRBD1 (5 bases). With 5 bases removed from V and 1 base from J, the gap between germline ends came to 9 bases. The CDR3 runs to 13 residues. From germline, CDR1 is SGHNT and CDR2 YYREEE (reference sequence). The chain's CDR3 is CASRTVGNTEAFF. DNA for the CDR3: TGTGCCAGCAGGACAGTGGGGAACACTGAAGCTTTCTTT. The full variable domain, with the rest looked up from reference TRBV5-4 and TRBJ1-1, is ETGVTQSPTHLIKTRGQQVTLRCSSQSGHNTVSWYQQALGQGPQFIFQYYREEENGRGNFPPRFSGLQFPNYSSELNVNALELDDSALYLCASRTVGNTEAFFGQGTRLTVV.

CDR3 sequence reads: CASGPALTGAYEQYF. Written as DNA, the CDR3 is TGTGCTAGTGGCCCGGCCCTTACAGGTGCCTACGAGCAGTACTTC. The V gene is TRBV12-5, the J gene TRBJ2-7; the D gene is possibly TRBD1 (5 bases). CDR3 length: 15 amino acids. With 6 bases removed from V and 2 bases from J, the gap between germline ends came to 17 bases. Per germline, CDR1 LGHNT and CDR2 FRNRAP.

The CDR3, as DNA: TGTGCCAGCAGTGATGCGGGACGCATCTACGAGCAGTACTTC. Translation gives CASSDAGRIYEQYF. The chain links TRBV27 to TRBJ2-7; D perhaps matches TRBD2 (6 bases). This CDR3 spans 14 amino acids. Germline values: CDR1 MNHEY, CDR2 SMNVEV (reference sequence). V lost 5 bases and J 3 bases, leaving 14 bases between the germline ends.

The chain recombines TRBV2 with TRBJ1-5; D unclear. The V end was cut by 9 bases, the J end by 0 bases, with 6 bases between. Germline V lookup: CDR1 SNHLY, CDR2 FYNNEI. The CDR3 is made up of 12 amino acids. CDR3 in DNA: TGTGCCAGTAGATTTAGCAATCAGCCCCAGCATTTT. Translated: CASRFSNQPQHF.

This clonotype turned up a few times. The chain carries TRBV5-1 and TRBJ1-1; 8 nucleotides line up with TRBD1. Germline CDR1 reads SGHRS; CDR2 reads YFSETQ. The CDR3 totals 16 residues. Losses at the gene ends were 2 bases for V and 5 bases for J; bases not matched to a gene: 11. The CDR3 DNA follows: TGCGCCAGCAGCTTAACGGGACAGGCTATTCGTACTGAAGCTTTCTTT. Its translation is CASSLTGQAIRTEAFF.

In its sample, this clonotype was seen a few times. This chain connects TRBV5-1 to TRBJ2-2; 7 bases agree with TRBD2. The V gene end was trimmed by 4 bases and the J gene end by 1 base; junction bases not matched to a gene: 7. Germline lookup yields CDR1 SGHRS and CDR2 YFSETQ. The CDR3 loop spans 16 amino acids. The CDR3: CASSPRAGVNTGELFF. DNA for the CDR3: TGCGCCAGCAGCCCGAGGGCGGGGGTGAACACCGGGGAGCTGTTTTTT.

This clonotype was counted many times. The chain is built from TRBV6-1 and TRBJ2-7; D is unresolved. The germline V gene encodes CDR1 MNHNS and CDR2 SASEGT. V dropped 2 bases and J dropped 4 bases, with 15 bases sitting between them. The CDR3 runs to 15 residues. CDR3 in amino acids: CASSESQTSRYEQYF. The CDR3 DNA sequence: TGTGCCAGCAGTGAATCCCAGACATCACGGTACGAGCAGTACTTC.

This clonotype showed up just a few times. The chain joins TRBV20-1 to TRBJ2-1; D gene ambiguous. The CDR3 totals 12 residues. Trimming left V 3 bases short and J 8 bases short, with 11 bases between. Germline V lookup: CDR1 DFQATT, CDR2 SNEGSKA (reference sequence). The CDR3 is CSASSTRYEQFF. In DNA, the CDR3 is TGCAGTGCTAGTTCTACCCGGTATGAGCAGTTCTTC.

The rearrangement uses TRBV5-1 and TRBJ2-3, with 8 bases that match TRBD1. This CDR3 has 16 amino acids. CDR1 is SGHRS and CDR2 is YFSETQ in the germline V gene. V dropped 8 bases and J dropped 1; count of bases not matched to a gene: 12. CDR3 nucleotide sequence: TGCGCCAGAAGCGGAACAGGGGGAATGGGCACAGATACGCAGTATTTT. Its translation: CARSGTGGMGTDTQYF.

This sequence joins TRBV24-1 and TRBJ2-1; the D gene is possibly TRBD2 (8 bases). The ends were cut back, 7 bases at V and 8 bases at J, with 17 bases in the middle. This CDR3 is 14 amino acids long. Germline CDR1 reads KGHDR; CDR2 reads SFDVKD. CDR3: CATRATGGGDEQFF. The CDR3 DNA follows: TGTGCCACCAGAGCAACGGGAGGGGGCGATGAGCAGTTCTTC.

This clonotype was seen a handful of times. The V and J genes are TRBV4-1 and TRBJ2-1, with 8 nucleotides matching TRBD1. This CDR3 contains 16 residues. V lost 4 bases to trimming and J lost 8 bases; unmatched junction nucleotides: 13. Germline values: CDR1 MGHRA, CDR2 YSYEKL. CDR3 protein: CASSLSGTGLADEQFF. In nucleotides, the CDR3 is TGCGCCAGCAGCCTATCCGGGACAGGCTTAGCAGATGAGCAGTTCTTC.

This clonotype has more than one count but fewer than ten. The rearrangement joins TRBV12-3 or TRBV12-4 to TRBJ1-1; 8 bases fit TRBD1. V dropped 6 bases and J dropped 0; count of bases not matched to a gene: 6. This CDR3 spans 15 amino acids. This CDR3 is CASSFQGAMNTEAFF. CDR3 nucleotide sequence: TGTGCCAGCAGCTTTCAGGGGGCCATGAACACTGAAGCTTTCTTT.

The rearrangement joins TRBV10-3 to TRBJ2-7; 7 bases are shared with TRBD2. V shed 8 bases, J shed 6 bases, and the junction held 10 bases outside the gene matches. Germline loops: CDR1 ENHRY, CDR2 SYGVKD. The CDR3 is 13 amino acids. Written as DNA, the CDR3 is TGTGCCATCCGTGGCGGGGGTCTACGCGAGCAGTACTTC. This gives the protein CAIRGGGLREQYF.

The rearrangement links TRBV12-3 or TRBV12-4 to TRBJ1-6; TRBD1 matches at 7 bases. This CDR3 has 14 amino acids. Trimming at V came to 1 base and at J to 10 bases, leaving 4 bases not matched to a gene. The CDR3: CASSLDRGRSPLHF. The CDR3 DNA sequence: TGTGCCAGCAGTTTAGACAGGGGACGGTCACCCCTCCACTTT.

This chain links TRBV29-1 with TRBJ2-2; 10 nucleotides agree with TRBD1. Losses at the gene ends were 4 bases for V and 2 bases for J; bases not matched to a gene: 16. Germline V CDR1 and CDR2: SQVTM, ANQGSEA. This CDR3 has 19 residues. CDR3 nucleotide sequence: TGCAGCGTTGGAAATACGGGACAGGGGCTCTACCTTAACACCGGGGAGCTGTTTTTT. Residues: CSVGNTGQGLYLNTGELFF.

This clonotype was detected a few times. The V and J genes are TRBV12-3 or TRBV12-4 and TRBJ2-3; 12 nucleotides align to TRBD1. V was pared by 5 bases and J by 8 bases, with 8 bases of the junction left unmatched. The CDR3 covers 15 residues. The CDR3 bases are TGTGCCAGCAGTCCGCCGGGACAGGGGGCGGTTACGCAGTATTTT. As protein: CASSPPGQGAVTQYF.

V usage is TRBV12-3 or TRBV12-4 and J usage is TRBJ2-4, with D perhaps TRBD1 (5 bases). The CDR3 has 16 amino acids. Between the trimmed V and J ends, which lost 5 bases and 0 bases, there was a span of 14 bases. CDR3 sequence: CASSISQGPAKNIQYF. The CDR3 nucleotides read TGTGCCAGCAGTATATCGCAGGGCCCAGCCAAAAACATTCAGTACTTC.